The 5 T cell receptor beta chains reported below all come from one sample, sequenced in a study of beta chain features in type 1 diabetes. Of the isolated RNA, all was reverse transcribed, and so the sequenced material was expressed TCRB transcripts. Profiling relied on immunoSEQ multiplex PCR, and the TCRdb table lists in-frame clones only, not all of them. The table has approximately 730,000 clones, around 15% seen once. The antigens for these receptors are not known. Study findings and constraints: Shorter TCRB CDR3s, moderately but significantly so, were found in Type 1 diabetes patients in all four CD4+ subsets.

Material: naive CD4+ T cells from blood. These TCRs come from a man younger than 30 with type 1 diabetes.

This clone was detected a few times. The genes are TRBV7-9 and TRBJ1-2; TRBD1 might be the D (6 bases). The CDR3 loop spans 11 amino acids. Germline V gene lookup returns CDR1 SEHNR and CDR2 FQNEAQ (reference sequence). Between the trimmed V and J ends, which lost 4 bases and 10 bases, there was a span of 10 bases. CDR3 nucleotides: TGTGCCAGCAGCTGGGGGCTATTCTACACCTTC. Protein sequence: CASSWGLFYTF.

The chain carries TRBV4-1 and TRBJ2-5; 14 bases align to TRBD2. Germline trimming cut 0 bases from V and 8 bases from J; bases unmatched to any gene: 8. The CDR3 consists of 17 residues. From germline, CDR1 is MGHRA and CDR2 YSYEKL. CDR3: CASSQETSGGVRETQYF. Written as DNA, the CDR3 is TGCGCCAGCAGCCAAGAGACTAGCGGGGGGGTAAGAGAAACCCAGTACTTC.

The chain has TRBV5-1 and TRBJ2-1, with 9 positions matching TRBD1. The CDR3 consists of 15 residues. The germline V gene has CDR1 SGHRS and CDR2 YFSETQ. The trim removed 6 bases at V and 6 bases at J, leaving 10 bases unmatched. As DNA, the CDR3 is TGCGCCAGCACACCCGGGGACAGGGACGGCAATGAGCAGTTCTTC. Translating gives CASTPGDRDGNEQFF. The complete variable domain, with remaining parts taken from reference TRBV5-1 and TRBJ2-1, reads KAGVTQTPRYLIKTRGQQVTLSCSPISGHRSVSWYQQTPGQGLQFLFEYFSETQRNKGNFPGRFSGRQFSNSRSEMNVSTLELGDSALYLCASTPGDRDGNEQFFGPGTRLTVL.

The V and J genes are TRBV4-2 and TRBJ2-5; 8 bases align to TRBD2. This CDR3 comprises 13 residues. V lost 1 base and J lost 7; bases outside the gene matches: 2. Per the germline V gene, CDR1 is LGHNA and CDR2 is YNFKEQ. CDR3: CASSQVREGTQYF. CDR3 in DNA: TGTGCCAGCAGCCAAGTCCGGGAGGGGACCCAGTACTTC.

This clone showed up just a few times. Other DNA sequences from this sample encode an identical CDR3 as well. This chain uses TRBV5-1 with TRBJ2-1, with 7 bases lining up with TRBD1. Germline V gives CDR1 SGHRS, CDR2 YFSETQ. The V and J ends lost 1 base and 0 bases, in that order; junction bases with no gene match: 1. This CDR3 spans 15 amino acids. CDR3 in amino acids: CASSLTGDSYNEQFF. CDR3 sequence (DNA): TGCGCCAGCAGCTTGACAGGGGACTCCTACAATGAGCAGTTCTTC.